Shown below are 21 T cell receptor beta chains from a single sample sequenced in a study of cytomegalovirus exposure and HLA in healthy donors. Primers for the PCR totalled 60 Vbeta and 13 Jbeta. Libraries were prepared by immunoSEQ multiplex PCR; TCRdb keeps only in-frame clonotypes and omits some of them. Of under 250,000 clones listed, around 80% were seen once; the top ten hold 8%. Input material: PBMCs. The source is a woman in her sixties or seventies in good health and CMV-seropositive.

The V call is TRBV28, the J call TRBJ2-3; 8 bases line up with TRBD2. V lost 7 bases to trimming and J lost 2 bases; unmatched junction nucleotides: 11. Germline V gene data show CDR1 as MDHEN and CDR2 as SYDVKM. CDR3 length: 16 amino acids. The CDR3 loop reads CASTIRAGGYTDTQYF. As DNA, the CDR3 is TGTGCCAGCACCATAAGGGCGGGAGGATACACAGATACGCAGTATTTT.

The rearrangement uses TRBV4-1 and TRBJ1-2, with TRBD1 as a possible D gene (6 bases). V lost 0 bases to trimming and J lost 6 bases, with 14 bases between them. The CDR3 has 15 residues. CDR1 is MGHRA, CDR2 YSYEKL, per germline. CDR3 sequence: CASSQDERGRDGYTF. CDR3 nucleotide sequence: TGCGCCAGCAGCCAAGATGAGCGGGGGCGAGATGGCTACACCTTC.

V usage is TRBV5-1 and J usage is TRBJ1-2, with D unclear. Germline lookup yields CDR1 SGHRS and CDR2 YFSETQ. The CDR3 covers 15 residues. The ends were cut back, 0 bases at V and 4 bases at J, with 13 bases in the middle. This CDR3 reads CASSLEGQAVYGYTF. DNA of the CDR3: TGCGCCAGCAGCTTGGAAGGCCAGGCCGTCTATGGCTACACCTTC. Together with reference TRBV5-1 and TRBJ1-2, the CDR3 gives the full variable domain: KAGVTQTPRYLIKTRGQQVTLSCSPISGHRSVSWYQQTPGQGLQFLFEYFSETQRNKGNFPGRFSGRQFSNSRSEMNVSTLELGDSALYLCASSLEGQAVYGYTFGSGTRLTVV.

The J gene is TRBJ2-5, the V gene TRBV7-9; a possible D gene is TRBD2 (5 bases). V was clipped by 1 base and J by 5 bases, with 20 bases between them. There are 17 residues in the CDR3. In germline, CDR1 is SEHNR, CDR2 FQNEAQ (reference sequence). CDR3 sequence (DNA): TGTGCCAGCAGCTTAGGGCTCGAGACCGGACCGGGGGAGACCCAGTACTTC. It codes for CASSLGLETGPGETQYF.

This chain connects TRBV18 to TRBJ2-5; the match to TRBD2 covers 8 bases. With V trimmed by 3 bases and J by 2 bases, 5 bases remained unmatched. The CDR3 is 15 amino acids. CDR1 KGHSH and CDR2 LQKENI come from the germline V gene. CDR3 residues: CASSPGLGGQETQYF. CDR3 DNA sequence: TGTGCCAGCTCACCGGGACTAGGGGGACAAGAGACCCAGTACTTC.

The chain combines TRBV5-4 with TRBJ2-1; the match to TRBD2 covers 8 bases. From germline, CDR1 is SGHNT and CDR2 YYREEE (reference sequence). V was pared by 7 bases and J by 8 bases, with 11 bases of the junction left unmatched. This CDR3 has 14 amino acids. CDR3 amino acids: CASFGGEGADEQFF. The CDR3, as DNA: TGTGCCAGCTTCGGGGGGGAGGGCGCCGATGAGCAGTTCTTC.

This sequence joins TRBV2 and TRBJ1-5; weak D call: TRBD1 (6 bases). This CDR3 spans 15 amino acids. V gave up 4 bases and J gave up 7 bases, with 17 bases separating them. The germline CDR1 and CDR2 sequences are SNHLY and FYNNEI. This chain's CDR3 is CASSAGTGPGQPQHF. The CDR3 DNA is TGTGCCAGCAGTGCAGGAACAGGGCCAGGACAGCCCCAGCATTTT.

CDR3: CATSRDPAGLRPGYTF. The DNA for the CDR3 is TGTGCCACCAGCAGAGATCCGGCCGGGTTGAGACCTGGCTACACCTTC. V gene TRBV15 combines with J gene TRBJ1-2; no definite D call. Germline CDR1 reads LNHNV; CDR2 reads YYDKDF (reference sequence). V lost 0 bases and J 7 bases, leaving 18 bases between the germline ends. The CDR3 is 16 amino acids.

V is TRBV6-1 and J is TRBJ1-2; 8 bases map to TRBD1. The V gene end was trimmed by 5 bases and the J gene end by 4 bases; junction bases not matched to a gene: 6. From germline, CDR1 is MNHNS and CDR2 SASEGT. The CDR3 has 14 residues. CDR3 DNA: TGTGCCAGCAGTCCCCCGGGACAGGTCTATGGCTACACCTTC. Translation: CASSPPGQVYGYTF.

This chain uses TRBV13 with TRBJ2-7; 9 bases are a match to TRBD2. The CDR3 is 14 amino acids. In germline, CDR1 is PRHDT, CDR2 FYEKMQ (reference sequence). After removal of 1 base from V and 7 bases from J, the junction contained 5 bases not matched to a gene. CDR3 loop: CASSLALAGFEQYF. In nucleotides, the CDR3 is TGTGCCAGCAGCTTAGCCCTAGCGGGATTTGAGCAGTACTTC.

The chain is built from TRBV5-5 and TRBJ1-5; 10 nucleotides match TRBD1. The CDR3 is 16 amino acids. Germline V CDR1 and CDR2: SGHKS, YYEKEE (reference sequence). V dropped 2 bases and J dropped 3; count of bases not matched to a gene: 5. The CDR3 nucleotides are TGTGCCAGCAGCTTATCCGGGACAGGGGTCAATCAGCCCCAGCATTTT. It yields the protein CASSLSGTGVNQPQHF.

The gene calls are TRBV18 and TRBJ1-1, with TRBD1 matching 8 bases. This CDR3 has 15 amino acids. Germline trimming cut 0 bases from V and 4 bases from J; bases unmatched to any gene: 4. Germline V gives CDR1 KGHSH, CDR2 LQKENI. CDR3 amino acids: CASSPPNRGGTEAFF. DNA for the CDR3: TGTGCCAGCTCACCACCGAACAGGGGGGGCACTGAAGCTTTCTTT. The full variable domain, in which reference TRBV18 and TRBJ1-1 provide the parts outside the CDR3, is NAGVMQNPRHLVRRRGQEARLRCSPMKGHSHVYWYRQLPEEGLKFMVYLQKENIIDESGMPKERFSAEFPKEGPSILRIQQVVRGDSAAYFCASSPPNRGGTEAFFGQGTRLTVV.

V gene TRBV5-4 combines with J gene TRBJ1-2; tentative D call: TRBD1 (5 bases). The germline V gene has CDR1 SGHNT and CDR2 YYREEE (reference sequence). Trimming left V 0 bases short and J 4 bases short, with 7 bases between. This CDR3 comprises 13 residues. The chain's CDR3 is CASSLGQFYGYTF. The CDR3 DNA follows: TGTGCCAGCAGCTTGGGACAGTTCTATGGCTACACCTTC.

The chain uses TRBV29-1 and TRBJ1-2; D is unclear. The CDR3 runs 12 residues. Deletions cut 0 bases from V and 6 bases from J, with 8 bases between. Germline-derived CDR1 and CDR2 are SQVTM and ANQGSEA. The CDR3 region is CSVEDGADGYTF. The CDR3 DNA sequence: TGCAGCGTTGAAGATGGAGCGGATGGCTACACCTTC.

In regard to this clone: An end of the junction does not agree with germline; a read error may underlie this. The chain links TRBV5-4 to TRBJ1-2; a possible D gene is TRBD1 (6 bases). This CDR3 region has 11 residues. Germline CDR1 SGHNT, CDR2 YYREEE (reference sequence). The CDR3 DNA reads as TGTGCCAGCAGCTTAGGGGGTATAGGACTCTTC. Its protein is CASSLGGIGLF.

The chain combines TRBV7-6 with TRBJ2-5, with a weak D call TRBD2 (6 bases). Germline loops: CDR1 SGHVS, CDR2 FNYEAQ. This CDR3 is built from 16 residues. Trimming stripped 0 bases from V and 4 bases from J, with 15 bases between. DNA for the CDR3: TGTGCCAGCAGCTTAGCGCTGACTAGGAGTGGAGAGACCCAGTACTTC. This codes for CASSLALTRSGETQYF.

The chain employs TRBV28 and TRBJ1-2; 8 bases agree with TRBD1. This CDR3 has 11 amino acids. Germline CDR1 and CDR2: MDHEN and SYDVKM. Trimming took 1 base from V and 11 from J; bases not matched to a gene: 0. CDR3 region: CASSLYRGYTF. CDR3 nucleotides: TGTGCCAGCAGTTTATACAGGGGGTACACCTTC.

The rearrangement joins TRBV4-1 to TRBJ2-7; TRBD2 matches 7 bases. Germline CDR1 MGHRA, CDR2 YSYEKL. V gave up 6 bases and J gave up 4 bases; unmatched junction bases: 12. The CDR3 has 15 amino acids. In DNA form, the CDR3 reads TGCGCCAGCAGTCCTGTTGCGGGAGCCATTTACGAGCAGTACTTC. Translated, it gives CASSPVAGAIYEQYF.

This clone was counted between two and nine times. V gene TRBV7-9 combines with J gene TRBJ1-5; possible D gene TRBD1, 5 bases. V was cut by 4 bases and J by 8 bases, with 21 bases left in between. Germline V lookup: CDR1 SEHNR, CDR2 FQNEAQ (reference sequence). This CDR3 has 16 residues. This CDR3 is CASSSGGDWGREPQHF. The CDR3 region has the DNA TGTGCCAGCAGCTCCGGGGGGGACTGGGGCCGGGAGCCCCAGCATTTT.

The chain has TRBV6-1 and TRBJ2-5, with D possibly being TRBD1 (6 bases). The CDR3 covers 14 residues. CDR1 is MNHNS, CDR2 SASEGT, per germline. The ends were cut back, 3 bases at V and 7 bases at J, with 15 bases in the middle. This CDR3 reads CASSDRGYGGTQYF. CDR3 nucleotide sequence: TGTGCCAGCAGTGACAGGGGTTATGGGGGGACCCAGTACTTC.

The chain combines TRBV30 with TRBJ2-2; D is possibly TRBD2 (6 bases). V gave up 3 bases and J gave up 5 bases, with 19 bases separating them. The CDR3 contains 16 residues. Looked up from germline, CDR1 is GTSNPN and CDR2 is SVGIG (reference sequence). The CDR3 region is CAWRRPPSAWTGELFF. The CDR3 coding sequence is TGTGCCTGGAGGAGACCACCTAGCGCATGGACCGGGGAGCTGTTTTTT.